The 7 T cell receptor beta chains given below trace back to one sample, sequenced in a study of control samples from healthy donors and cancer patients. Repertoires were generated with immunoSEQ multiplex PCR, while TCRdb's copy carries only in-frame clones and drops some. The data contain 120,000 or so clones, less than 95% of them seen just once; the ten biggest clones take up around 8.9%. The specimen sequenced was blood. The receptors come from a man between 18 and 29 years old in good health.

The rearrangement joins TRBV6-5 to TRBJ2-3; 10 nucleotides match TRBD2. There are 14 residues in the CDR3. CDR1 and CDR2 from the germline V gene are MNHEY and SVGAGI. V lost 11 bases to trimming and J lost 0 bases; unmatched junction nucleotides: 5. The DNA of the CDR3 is TGTGCCGGGGTAGCGGGGGGAAGCACAGATACGCAGTATTTT. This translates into CAGVAGGSTDTQYF.

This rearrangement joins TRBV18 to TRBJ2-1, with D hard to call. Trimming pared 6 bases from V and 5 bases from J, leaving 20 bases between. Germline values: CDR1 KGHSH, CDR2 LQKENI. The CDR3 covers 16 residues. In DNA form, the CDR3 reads TGTGCCAGCTCCCGACGGTATGGTGGTCGTGACAATGAGCAGTTCTTC. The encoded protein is CASSRRYGGRDNEQFF.

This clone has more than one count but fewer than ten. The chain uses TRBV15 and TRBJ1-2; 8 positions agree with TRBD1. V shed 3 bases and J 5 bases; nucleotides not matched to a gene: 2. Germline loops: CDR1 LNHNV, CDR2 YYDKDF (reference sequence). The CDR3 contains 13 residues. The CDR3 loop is CATSRTGEYGYTF. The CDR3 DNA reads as TGTGCCACCAGCAGGACAGGGGAATATGGCTACACCTTC.

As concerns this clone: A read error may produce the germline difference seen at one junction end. The CDR3 sequence is CASSETGNPEAFF. In DNA, the CDR3 is TGTGCCAGCAGTGAAACAGGGAACCCTGAAGCTTTCTTT. The chain uses TRBV2 and TRBJ1-1; tentative D call: TRBD1 (6 bases). Germline V CDR1 and CDR2: SNHLY, FYNNEI. CDR3 length: 13 amino acids.

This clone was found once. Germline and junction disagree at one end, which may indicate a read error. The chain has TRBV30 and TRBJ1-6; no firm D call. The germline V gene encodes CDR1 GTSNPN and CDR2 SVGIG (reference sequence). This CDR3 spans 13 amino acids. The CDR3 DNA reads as TGTGCCTGGAGCAAGGGATATACTTCACCCCTCCACTTT. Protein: CAWSKGYTSPLHF. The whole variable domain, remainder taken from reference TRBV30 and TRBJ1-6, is SQTIHQWPATLVQPVGSPLSLECTVEGTSNPNLYWYRQAAGRGLQLLFYSVGIGQISSEVPQNLSASRPQDRQFILSSKKLLLSDSGFYLCAWSKGYTSPLHFGNGTRLTVT.

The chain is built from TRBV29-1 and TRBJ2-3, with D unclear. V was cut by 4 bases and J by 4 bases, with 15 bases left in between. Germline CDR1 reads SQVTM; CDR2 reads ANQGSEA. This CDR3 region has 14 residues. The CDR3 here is CSVAAATNADTQYF. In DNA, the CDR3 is TGCAGCGTTGCAGCAGCAACAAACGCAGATACGCAGTATTTT.

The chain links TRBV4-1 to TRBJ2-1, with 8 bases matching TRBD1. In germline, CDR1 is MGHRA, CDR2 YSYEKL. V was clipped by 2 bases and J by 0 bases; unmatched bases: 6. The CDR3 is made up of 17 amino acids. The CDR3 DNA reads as TGCGCCAGCAGCCAATGGGGACAGGAGAGCTCCTACAATGAGCAGTTCTTC. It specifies CASSQWGQESSYNEQFF.